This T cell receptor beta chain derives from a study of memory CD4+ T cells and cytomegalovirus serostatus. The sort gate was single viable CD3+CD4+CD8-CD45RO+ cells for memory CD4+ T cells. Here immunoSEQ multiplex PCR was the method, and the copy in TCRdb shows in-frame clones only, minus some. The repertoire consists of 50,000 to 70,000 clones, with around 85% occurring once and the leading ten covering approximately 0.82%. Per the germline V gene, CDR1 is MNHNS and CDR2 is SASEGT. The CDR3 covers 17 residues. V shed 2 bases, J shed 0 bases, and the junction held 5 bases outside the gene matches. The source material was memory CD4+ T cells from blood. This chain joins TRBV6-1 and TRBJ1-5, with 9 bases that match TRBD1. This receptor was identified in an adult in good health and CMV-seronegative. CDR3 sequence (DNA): TGTGCCAGCAGTGAACAACAGGGGGCCAATAGCAATCAGCCCCAGCATTTT. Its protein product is CASSEQQGANSNQPQHF.